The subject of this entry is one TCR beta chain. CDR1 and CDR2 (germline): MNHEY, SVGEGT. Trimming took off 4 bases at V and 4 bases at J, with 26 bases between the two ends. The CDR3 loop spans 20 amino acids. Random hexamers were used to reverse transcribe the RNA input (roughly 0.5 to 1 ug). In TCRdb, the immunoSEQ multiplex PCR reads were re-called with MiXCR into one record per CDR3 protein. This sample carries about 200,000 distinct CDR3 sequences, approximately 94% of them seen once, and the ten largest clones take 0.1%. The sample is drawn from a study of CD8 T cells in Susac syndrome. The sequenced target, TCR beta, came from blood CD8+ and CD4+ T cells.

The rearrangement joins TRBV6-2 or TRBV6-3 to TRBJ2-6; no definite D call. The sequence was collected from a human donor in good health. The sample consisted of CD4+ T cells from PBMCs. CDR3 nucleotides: TGTGCCAGCAGTTCCTCCTATAGCACCTATAGAGCTGCCGGGGCCAACGTCCTGACTTTC. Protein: CASSSSYSTYRAAGANVLTF.